This entry lists 8 T cell receptor beta chains sequenced from one sample in a study of T cells in Graves' hyperthyroidism and ophthalmopathy. Amplified TCR beta CDR3 regions derived from RNA transcripts. HTBI primers were used for first-round RT-PCR of the TCR CDR3. TCRdb itself ran the multiplex PCR reads through MiXCR, one entry per CDR3 protein. The sample records roughly 660,000 distinct CDR3 sequences, 17% being singletons. Source material: blood. Receptor source: a man aged 50 or older with Graves' hyperthyroidism.

The rearrangement joins TRBV5-1 to TRBJ2-3, with TRBD1 identical over 12 bases. Trimming removed 1 base from V and 3 bases from J; junction bases left unmatched: 6. CDR1 and CDR2 (germline): SGHRS, YFSETQ. CDR3 length: 17 amino acids. The CDR3 coding sequence is TGCGCCAGCAGCTTGTACCGGGGACAGGGGGCTACAGATACGCAGTATTTT. It encodes CASSLYRGQGATDTQYF.

This clonotype has at least ten counts. The chain links TRBV11-3 to TRBJ2-2; D unclear. The CDR3 has 13 amino acids. The germline gives CDR1 SGHNT, CDR2 YENEEA. The germline V and J ends were trimmed by 8 bases and 3 bases, with 10 bases remaining between them. The CDR3 spells CASRDSYTGELFF. The CDR3 DNA sequence: TGTGCCAGCCGCGACTCTTACACCGGGGAGCTGTTTTTT.

The chain combines TRBV4-1 with TRBJ1-2; D ambiguous. In germline, CDR1 is MGHRA, CDR2 YSYEKL. V was clipped by 0 bases and J by 4 bases, with 9 bases between them. This CDR3 is built from 14 residues. The CDR3 loop reads CASSQDRLLYGYTF. CDR3 coding DNA: TGCGCCAGCAGCCAAGACCGACTGCTCTATGGCTACACCTTC.

This clonotype has ten or more counts. The rearrangement uses TRBV5-1 and TRBJ1-2, with TRBD1 as a possible D gene (5 bases). CDR1 is SGHRS, CDR2 YFSETQ, per germline. The V and J ends lost 5 bases and 0 bases respectively, with 11 bases between them. CDR3 length equals 14 residues. The CDR3 bases are TGCGCCAGCAGTCCTCAAGGGGCTAACTATGGCTACACCTTC. Residues: CASSPQGANYGYTF.

This clonotype was counted ten times or more. The gene calls are TRBV11-2 and TRBJ2-7, with D possibly being TRBD2 (6 bases). Deletions cut 2 bases from V and 1 base from J, with 18 bases between. This CDR3 spans 17 amino acids. Looked up from germline, CDR1 is SGHAT and CDR2 is FQNNGV. CDR3 nucleotide sequence: TGTGCCAGCAGCTTAAGTTTTCGGCGGGACCGGTCCTACGAGCAGTACTTC. Its protein product is CASSLSFRRDRSYEQYF.

With regard to this clonotype: A much more abundant neighbour one base away suggests this may be a read error. The chain combines TRBV27 with TRBJ2-7; D gene uncertain. There are 15 residues in the CDR3. Trimming stripped 3 bases from V and 6 bases from J, with 18 bases between. Germline V gives CDR1 MNHEY, CDR2 SMNVEV (reference sequence). The DNA for the CDR3 is TGTGCCAGCAGTTTTAACGGCAGAACCTTCTGCGAGCAGTACTTC. The encoded protein is CASSFNGRTFCEQYF.

Only a few counts were recorded for this clonotype. The germline gene is not matched at one end of the junction; a read error may be the cause. The J gene is TRBJ2-1, the V gene TRBV6-2 or TRBV6-3, with 11 bases that match TRBD2. Per germline, CDR1 MNHEY and CDR2 SVGEGT. The CDR3 contains 14 residues. CDR3 coding DNA: TGTGCCAGCAGTGACTCGTTAGCGGGAGGGCAGAAGTTCTTC. Encoded protein: CASSDSLAGGQKFF.

This clonotype has a count of ten or more. V is TRBV12-3 or TRBV12-4 and J is TRBJ2-7; 8 nucleotides agree with TRBD1. The CDR3 contains 15 residues. Trimming took 6 bases from V and 3 from J; bases not matched to a gene: 10. The chain's CDR3 is CASSKAGTGGYEQYF. CDR3 coding DNA: TGTGCCAGCAGCAAGGCCGGGACAGGAGGCTACGAGCAGTACTTC.